The source of this T cell receptor (beta chain) is a study of T cells in Graves' hyperthyroidism and ophthalmopathy. This clonotype turned up a few times. A read error may be the cause here, since a much bigger clone is one base away. Amplification yielded TCR beta CDR3 regions, with RNA transcripts as the source. First-round RT-PCR of the TCR CDR3 relied on the HTBI primer set. TCRdb re-called the multiplex PCR reads through MiXCR, storing one row per CDR3 protein. The table has a few hundred thousand distinct CDR3 sequences, 12% to 15% seen once. Germline V gene lookup returns CDR1 ENHRY and CDR2 SYGVKD. After removal of 7 bases from V and 9 bases from J, the junction contained 16 bases not matched to a gene. This CDR3 is built from 17 residues.

This clonotype was obtained from a woman aged 50 to 60 with Graves' hyperthyroidism that later progressed to Graves' ophthalmopathy. Material for sequencing was blood. The V call is TRBV10-3, the J call TRBJ1-5; 12 bases agree with TRBD1. The CDR3 coding sequence is TGTGCCATCAATGTTGGGGGGACAGGGGGCACGACGGCGCCCCAGCATTTT. This gives the protein CAINVGGTGGTTAPQHF.